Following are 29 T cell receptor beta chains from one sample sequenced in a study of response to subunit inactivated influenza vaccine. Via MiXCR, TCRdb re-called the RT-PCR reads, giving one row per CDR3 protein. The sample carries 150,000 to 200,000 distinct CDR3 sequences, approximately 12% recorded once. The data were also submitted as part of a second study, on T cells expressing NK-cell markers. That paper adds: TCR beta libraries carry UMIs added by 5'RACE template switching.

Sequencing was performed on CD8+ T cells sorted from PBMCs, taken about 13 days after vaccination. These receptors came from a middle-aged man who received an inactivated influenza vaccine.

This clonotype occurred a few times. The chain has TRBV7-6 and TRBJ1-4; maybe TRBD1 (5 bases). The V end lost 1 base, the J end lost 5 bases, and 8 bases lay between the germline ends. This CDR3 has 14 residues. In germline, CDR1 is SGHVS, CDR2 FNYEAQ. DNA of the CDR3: TGTGCCAGCAGCTTAGGGGGCTCAAATGAAAAACTGTTTTTT. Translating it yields CASSLGGSNEKLFF.

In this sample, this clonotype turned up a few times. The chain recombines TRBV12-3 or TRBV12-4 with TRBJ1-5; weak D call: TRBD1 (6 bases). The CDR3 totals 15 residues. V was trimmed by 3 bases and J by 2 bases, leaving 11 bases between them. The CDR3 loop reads CASSLAGGGNQPQHF. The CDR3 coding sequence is TGTGCCAGCAGTTTGGCGGGGGGCGGCAATCAGCCCCAGCATTTT.

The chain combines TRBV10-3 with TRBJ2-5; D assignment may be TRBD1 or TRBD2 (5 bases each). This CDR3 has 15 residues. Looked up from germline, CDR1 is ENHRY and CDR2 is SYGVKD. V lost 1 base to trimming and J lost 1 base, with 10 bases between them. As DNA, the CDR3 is TGTGCCATCAGTGAGTGCACGAGGGGCCAAGAGACCCAGTACTTC. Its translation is CAISECTRGQETQYF.

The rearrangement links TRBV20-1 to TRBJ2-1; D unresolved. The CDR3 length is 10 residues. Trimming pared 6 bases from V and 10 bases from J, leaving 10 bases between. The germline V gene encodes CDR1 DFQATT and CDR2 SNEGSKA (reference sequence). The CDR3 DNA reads TGCAGTGCCCGCCGACTGGAGCAGTTCTTC. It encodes CSARRLEQFF.

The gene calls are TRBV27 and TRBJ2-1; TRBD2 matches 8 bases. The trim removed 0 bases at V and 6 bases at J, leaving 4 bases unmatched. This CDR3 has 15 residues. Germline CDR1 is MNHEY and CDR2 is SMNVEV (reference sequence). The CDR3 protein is CASSLSHGTSNEQFF. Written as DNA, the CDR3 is TGTGCCAGCAGTTTATCCCACGGGACTAGCAATGAGCAGTTCTTC.

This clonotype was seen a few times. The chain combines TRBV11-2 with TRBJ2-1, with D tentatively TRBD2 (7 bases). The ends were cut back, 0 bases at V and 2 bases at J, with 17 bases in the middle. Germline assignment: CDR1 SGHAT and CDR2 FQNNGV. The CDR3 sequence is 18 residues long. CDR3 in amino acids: CASSLEVLRGAAYNEQFF. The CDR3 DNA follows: TGTGCCAGCAGCTTAGAAGTCCTTCGGGGGGCAGCCTACAATGAGCAGTTCTTC.

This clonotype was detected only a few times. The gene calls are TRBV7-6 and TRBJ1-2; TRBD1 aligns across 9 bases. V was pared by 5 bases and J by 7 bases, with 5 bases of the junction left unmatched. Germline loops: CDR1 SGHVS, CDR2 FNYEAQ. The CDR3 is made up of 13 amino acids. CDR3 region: CASSGTGGLGYTF. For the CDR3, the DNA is TGTGCCAGCAGCGGAACAGGGGGCCTTGGCTACACCTTC.

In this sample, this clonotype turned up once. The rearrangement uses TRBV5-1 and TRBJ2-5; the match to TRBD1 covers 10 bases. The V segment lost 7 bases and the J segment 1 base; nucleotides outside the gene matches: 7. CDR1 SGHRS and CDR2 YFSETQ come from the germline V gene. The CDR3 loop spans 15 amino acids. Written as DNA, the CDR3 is TGCGCCAGCGACTACTGGACAGGGGGCCAAGAGACCCAGTACTTC. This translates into CASDYWTGGQETQYF.

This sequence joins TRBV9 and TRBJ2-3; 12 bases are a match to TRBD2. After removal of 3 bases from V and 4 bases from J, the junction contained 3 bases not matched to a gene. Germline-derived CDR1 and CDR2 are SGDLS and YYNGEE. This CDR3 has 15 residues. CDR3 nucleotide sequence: TGTGCCAGCAGCGCTAGCGGGGGGGCCGCAGATACGCAGTATTTT. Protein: CASSASGGAADTQYF.

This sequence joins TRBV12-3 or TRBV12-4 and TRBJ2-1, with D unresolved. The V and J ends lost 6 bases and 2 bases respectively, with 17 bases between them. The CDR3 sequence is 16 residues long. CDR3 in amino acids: CASSEYGSTPYNEQFF. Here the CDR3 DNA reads TGTGCCAGCAGCGAGTACGGGTCGACCCCCTACAATGAGCAGTTCTTC.

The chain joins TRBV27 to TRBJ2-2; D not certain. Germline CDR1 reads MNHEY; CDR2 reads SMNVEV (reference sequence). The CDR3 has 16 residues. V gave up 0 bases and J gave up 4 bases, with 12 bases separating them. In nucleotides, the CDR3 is TGTGCCAGCAGTTTATCTGCCTGGGCGGTCACCGGGGAGCTGTTTTTT. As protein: CASSLSAWAVTGELFF.

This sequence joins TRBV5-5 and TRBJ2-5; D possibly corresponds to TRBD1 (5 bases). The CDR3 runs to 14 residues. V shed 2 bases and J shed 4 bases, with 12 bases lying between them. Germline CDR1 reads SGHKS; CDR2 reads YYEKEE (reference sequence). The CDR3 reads CASSFQTDLETQYF. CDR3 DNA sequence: TGTGCCAGCAGCTTCCAGACAGATTTAGAGACCCAGTACTTC.

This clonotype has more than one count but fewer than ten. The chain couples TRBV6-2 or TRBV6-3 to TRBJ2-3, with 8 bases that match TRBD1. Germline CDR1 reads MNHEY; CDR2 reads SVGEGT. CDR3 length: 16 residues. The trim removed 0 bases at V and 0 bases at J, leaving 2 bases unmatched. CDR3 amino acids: CASSYSTGDSTDTQYF. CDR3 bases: TGTGCCAGCAGTTACTCGACAGGGGATAGCACAGATACGCAGTATTTT.

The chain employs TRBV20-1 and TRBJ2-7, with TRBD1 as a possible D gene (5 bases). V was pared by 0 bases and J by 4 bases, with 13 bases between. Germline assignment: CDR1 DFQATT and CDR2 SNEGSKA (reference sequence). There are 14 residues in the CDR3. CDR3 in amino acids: CSARDLETAYEQYF. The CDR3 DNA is TGCAGTGCTAGAGATCTCGAGACAGCTTACGAGCAGTACTTC.

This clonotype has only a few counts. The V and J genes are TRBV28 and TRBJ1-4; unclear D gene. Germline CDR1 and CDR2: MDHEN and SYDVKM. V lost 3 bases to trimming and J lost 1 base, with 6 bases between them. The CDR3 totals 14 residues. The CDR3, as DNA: TGTGCCAGCAGTTTTATGGAAACTAATGAAAAACTGTTTTTT. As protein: CASSFMETNEKLFF.

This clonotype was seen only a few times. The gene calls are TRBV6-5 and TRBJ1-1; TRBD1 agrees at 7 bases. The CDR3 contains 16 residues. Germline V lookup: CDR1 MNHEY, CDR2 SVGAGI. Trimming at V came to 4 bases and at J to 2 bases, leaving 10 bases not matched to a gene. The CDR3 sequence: CASSLWEGGPNTEAFF. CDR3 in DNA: TGTGCCAGCAGTTTATGGGAAGGGGGCCCTAACACTGAAGCTTTCTTT.

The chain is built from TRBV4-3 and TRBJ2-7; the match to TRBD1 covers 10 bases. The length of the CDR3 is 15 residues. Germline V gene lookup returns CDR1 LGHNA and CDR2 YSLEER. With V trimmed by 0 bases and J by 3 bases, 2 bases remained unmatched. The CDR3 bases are TGCGCCAGCAGCCAAGAGGGGACAGGGGTCTACGAGCAGTACTTC. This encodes CASSQEGTGVYEQYF.

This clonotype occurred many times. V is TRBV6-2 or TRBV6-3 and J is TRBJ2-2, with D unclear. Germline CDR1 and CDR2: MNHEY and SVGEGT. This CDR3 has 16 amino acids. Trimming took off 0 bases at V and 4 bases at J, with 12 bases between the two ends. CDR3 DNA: TGTGCCAGCAGTTACTCTAGATCAAGCATCACCGGGGAGCTGTTTTTT. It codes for CASSYSRSSITGELFF.

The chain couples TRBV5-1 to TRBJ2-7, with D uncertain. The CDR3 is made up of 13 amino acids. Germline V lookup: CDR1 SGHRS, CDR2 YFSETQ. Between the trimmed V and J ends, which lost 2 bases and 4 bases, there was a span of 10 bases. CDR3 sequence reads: CASSFSTEYEQYF. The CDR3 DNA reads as TGCGCCAGCAGCTTCTCTACAGAGTACGAGCAGTACTTC.

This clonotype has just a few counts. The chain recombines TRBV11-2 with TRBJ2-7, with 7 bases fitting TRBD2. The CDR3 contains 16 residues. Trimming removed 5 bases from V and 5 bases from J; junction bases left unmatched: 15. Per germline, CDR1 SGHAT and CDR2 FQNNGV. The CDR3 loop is CASSQLLRLARNEQYF. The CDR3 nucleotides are TGTGCCAGCAGCCAGCTCCTTCGACTAGCTCGGAACGAGCAGTACTTC.

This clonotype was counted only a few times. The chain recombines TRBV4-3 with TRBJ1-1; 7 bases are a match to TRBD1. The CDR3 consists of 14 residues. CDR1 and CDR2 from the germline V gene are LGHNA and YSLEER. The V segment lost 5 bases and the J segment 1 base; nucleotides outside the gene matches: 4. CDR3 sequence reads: CASSNRDRNTEAFF. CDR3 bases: TGCGCCAGCAGCAACCGGGACAGGAACACTGAAGCTTTCTTT.

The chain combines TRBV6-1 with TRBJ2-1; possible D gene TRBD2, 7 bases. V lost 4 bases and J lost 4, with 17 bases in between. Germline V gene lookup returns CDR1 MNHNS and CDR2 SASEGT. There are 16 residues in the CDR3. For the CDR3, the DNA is TGTGCCAGCAGTGTCGGTCTAGGGGGGGGGTACAATGAGCAGTTCTTC. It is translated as CASSVGLGGGYNEQFF.

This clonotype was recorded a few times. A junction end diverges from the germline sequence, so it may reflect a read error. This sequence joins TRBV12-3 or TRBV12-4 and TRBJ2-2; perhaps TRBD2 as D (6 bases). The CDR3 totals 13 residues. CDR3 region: CGSTREVTGELFF. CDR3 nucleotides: TGTGGCAGCACTAGGGAGGTCACCGGGGAGCTGTTTTTT.

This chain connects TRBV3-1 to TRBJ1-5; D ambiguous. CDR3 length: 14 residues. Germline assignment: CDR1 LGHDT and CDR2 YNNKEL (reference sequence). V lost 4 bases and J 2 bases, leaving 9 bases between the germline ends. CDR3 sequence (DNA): TGTGCCAGCAGCCCCCAACATGGCAATCAGCCCCAGCATTTT. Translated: CASSPQHGNQPQHF. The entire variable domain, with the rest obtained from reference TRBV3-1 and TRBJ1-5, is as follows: DTAVSQTPKYLVTQMGNDKSIKCEQNLGHDTMYWYKQDSKKFLKIMFSYNNKELIINETVPNRFSPKSPDKAHLNLHINSLELGDSAVYFCASSPQHGNQPQHFGDGTRLSIL.

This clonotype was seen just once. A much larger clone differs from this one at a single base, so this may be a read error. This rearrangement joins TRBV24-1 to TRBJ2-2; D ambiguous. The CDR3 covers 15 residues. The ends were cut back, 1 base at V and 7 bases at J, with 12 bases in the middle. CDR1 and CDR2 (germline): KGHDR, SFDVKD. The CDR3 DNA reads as TGTGCCACCAGTGATTTAGCGACGACTGTCGGGGAGCTGTTTTTT. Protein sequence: CATSDLATTVGELFF.

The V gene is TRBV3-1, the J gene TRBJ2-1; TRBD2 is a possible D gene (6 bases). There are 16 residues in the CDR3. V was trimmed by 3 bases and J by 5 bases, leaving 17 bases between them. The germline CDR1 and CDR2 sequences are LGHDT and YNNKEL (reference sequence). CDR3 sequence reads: CASSHRAGTAHNEQFF. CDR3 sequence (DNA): TGTGCCAGCAGCCACCGCGCCGGGACTGCCCACAATGAGCAGTTCTTC.

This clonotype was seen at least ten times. CDR3 nucleotide sequence: TGTGCCAGCAGCTTGTGGGAAAACACTGAAGCTTTCTTT. It yields the protein CASSLWENTEAFF. This chain uses TRBV11-2 with TRBJ1-1; unclear D gene. V was clipped by 3 bases and J by 2 bases, with 7 bases between them. CDR1 is SGHAT and CDR2 is FQNNGV in the germline V gene. The CDR3 has 13 amino acids.

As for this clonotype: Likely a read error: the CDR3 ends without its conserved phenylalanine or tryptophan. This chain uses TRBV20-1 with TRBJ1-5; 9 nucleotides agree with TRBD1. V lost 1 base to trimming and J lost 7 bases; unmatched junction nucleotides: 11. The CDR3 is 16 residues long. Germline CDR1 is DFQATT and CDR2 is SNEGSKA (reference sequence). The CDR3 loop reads CSARGTGALLQQPQHL. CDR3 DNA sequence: TGCAGTGCTAGAGGGACAGGGGCACTACTCCAACAGCCCCAGCATTTA.

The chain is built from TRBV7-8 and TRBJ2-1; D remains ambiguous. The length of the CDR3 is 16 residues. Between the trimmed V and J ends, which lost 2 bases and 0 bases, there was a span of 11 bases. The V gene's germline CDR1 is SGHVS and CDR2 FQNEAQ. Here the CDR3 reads CASSLNRWGSYNEQFF. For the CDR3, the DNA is TGTGCCAGCAGCTTAAACCGGTGGGGCTCCTACAATGAGCAGTTCTTC.